These 6 T cell receptor beta chains came from one sample sequenced in a study of human T cells and chemical hapten exposure. MiXCR, applied by TCRdb to the RACE reads, yields one record per CDR3 protein. Counted here are about 190,000 distinct CDR3 sequences, 24% occurring once; the ten biggest clones make up 2% to 3%. Regarding time point: patch test 3, about 24 weeks after DPC sensitization. The treatment: therapeutic diphenylcyclopropenone sensitization with weekly scalp DPC. Sequences were derived from whole blood, sampled in connection with sensitization to the hapten diphenylcyclopropenone (DPC). These receptors were collected from a middle-aged woman with alopecia areata. Some clones in this sample may be carry-over from other donors' samples.

Points on this clonotype: Compared with germline, one end of the junction differs, possibly owing to a read error. The genes are TRBV6-2 or TRBV6-3 and TRBJ2-7; D is possibly TRBD1 (6 bases). Germline CDR1 MNHEY, CDR2 SVGEGT. The CDR3 contains 13 residues. The CDR3 region has the DNA TGTGCCAGCAGCCACGGAGGCCCGGGACACTCTACCTTC. It translates to CASSHGGPGHSTF.

The chain employs TRBV6-2 or TRBV6-3 and TRBJ2-2, with D perhaps TRBD1 (5 bases). The CDR3 is 19 residues long. CDR1 is MNHEY, CDR2 SVGEGT, per germline. V lost 2 bases to trimming and J lost 2 bases, with 21 bases between them. CDR3: CASSYPRWKGRGNTGELFF. The DNA of the CDR3 is TGTGCCAGCAGTTACCCTCGGTGGAAGGGAAGGGGTAACACCGGGGAGCTGTTTTTT.

The chain couples TRBV29-1 to TRBJ2-5, with TRBD1 identical over 8 bases. Germline assignment: CDR1 SQVTM and CDR2 ANQGSEA. Trimming removed 5 bases from V and 4 bases from J; junction bases left unmatched: 9. The CDR3 has 14 amino acids. CDR3 nucleotide sequence: TGCAGCGTTTCTGGACAGGGCTTAACAGAGACCCAGTACTTC. Amino acids: CSVSGQGLTETQYF.

This clonotype was counted between two and nine times. This chain joins TRBV5-6 and TRBJ2-7; D is undetermined. The CDR3 has 13 residues. Germline V gene data show CDR1 as SGHDT and CDR2 as YYEEEE. The V end was cut by 3 bases, the J end by 6 bases, with 13 bases between. The CDR3 here is CASSSVRAFEQYF. CDR3 sequence (DNA): TGTGCCAGCAGCTCGGTCCGGGCTTTCGAGCAGTACTTC.

The rearrangement uses TRBV7-2 and TRBJ1-1; 9 nucleotides line up with TRBD1. The CDR3 has 14 amino acids. After removal of 2 bases from V and 5 bases from J, the junction contained 3 bases not matched to a gene. CDR1 SGHTA and CDR2 FQGNSA come from the germline V gene. The CDR3 nucleotides are TGTGCCAGCAGCTTAATGGGACAGGGTACTGAAGCTTTCTTT. As protein: CASSLMGQGTEAFF.

This clonotype was seen a few times. This chain's CDR3 is CASSIGSSGKNEQFF. The CDR3 DNA is TGTGCCAGCAGTATTGGATCTAGCGGGAAAAATGAGCAGTTCTTC. This chain joins TRBV28 and TRBJ2-1, with TRBD2 matching over 9 bases. Trimming cost V 5 bases and J 7 bases; bases outside gene matches: 9. Germline-derived CDR1 and CDR2 are MDHEN and SYDVKM. The CDR3 is 15 amino acids.